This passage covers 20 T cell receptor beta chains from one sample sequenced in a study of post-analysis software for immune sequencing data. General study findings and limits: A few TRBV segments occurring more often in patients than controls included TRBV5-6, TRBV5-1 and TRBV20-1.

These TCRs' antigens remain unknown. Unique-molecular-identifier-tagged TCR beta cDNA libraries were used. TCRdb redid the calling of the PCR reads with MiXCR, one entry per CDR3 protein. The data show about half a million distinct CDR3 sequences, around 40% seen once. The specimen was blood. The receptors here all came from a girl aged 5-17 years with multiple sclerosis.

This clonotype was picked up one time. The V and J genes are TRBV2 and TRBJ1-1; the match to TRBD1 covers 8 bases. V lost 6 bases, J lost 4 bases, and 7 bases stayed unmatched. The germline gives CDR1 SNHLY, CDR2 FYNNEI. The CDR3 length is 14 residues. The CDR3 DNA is TGTGCCAGCAGCAGGGGGCTAGGGGTCACTGAAGCTTTCTTT. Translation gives CASSRGLGVTEAFF.

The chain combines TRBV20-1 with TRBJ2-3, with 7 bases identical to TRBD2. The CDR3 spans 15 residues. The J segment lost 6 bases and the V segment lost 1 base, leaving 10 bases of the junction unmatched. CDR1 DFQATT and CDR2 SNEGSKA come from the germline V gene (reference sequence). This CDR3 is CSARGGREFSDTQYF. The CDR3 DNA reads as TGCAGTGCTAGAGGAGGGCGGGAGTTCTCCGATACGCAGTATTTT.

The chain's CDR3 is CASTAAASGYEQYF. For the CDR3, the DNA is TGTGCCAGCACCGCGGCGGCCAGCGGGTACGAGCAGTACTTC. The rearrangement uses TRBV12-3 or TRBV12-4 and TRBJ2-5; D might be TRBD2 (6 bases). The closer fit of TRBJ2-7 to the DNA end suggests the J call may be wrong. The CDR3 length is 14 residues.

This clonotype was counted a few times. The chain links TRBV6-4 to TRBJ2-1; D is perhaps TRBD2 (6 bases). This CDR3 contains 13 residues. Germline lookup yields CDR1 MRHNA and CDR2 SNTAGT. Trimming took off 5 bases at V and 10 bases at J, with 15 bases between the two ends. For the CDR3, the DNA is TGTGCCAGCAGTTCCCAGCGGGCGACCGAGCAGTTCTTC. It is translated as CASSSQRATEQFF.

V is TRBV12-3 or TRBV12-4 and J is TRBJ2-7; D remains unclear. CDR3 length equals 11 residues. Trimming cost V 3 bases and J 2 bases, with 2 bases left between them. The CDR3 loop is CASSFTYEQYF. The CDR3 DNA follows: TGTGCCAGCAGTTTTACCTACGAGCAGTACTTC.

The CDR3 DNA sequence: TGTGCCAGCAGACAAACTGGCATGGGCGAGCAGTACTTC. This gives the protein CASRQTGMGEQYF. V and J are TRBV28 and TRBJ2-7; D gene unclear. The CDR3 contains 13 residues. Deletions cut 6 bases from V and 6 bases from J, with 15 bases between. Germline CDR1 is MDHEN and CDR2 is SYDVKM.

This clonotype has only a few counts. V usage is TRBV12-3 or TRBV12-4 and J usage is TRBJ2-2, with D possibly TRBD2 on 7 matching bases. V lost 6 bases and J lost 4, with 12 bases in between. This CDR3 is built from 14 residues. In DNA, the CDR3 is TGTGCCAGCAGGGCGGGGGCCGTCACCGGGGAGCTGTTTTTT. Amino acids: CASRAGAVTGELFF.

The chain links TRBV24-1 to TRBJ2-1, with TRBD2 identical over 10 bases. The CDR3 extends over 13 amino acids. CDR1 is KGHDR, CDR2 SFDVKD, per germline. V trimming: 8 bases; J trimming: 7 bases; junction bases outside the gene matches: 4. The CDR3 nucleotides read TGTGCCACCAAGAGCGGGAGGGTAAATGAGCAGTTCTTC. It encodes CATKSGRVNEQFF.

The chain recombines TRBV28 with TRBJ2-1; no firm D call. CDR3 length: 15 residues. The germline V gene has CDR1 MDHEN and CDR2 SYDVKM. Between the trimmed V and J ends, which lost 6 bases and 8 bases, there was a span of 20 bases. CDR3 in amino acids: CASSYKGPENDEQFF. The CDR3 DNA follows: TGTGCCAGCAGCTATAAAGGTCCCGAGAATGATGAGCAGTTCTTC. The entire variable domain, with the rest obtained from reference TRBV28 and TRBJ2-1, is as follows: DVKVTQSSRYLVKRTGEKVFLECVQDMDHENMFWYRQDPGLGLRLIYFSYDVKMKEKGDIPEGYSVSREKKERFSLILESASTNQTSMYLCASSYKGPENDEQFFGPGTRLTVL.

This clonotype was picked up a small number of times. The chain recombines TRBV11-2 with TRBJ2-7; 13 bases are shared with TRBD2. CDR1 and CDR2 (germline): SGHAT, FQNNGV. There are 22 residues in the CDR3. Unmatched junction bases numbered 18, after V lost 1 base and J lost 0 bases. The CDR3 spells CASSLVRGITSGRAKSSYEQYF. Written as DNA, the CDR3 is TGTGCCAGCAGCTTAGTCCGGGGGATAACTAGCGGGAGGGCGAAGAGCTCCTACGAGCAGTACTTC.

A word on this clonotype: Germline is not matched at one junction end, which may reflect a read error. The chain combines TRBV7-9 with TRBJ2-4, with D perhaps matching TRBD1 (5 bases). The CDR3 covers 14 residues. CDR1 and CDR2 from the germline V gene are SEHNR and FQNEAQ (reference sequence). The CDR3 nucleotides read TGCGCCAGCAGTTCCCGACAGTACAAAAACATTCAGTACTTC. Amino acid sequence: CASSSRQYKNIQYF. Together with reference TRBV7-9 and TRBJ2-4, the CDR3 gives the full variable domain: DTGVSQNPRHKITKRGQNVTFRCDPISEHNRLYWYRQTLGQGPEFLTYFQNEAQLEKSRLLSDRFSAERPKGSFSTLEIQRTEQGDSAMYLCASSSRQYKNIQYFGAGTRLSVL.

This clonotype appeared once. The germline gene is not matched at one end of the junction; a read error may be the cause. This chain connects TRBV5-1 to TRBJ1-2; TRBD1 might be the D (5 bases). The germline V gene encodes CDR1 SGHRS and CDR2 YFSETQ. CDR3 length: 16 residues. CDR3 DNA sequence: TGCACCAGCAGCTTGGGGATGGGGGGACGCAACTATGGCTACACCTTC. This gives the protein CTSSLGMGGRNYGYTF.

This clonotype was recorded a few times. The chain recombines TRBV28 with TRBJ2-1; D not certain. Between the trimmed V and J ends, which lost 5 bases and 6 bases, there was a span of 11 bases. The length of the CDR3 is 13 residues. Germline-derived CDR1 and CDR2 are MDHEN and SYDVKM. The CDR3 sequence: CASSPTPGNEQFF. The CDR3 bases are TGTGCCAGCAGTCCCACACCGGGCAATGAGCAGTTCTTC.

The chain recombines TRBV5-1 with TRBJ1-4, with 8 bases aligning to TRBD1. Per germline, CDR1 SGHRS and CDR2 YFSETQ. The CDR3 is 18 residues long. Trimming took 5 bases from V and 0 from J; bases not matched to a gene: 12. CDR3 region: CASRGQASLFATNEKLFF. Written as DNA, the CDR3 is TGCGCCAGCAGGGGACAGGCATCGCTATTTGCAACTAATGAAAAACTGTTTTTT.

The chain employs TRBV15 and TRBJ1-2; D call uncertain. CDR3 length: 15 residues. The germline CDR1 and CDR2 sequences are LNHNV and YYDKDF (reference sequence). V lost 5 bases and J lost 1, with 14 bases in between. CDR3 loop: CATSQDKELNYGYTF. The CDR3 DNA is TGTGCCACCAGCCAAGACAAGGAACTTAACTATGGCTACACCTTC.

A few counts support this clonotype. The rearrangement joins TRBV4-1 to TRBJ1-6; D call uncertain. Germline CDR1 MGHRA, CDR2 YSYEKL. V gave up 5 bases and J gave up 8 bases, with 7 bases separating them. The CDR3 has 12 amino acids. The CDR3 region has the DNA TGCGCCAGCAGCGAAACCCATTCACCCCTCCACTTT. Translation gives CASSETHSPLHF.

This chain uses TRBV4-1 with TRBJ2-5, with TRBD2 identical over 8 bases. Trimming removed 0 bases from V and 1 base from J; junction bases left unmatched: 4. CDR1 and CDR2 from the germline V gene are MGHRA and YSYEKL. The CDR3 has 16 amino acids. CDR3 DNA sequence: TGCGCCAGCAGCCAAGATCGGCGGGGGGTCCAAGAGACCCAGTACTTC. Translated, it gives CASSQDRRGVQETQYF.

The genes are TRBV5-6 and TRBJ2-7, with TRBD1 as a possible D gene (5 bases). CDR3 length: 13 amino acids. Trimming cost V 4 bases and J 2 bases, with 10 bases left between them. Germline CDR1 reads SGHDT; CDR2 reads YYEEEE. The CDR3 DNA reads TGTGCCAGCAGCAGTACAGGCCCCTACGAGCAGTACTTC. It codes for CASSSTGPYEQYF. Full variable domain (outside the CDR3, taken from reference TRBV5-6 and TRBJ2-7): DAGVTQSPTHLIKTRGQQVTLRCSPKSGHDTVSWYQQALGQGPQFIFQYYEEEERQRGNFPDRFSGHQFPNYSSELNVNALLLGDSALYLCASSSTGPYEQYFGPGTRLTVT.

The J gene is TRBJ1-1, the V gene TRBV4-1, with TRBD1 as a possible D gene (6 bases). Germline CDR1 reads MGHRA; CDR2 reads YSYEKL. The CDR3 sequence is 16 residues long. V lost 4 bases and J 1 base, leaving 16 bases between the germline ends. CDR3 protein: CASSLRFETGNTEAFF. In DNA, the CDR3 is TGCGCCAGCAGCCTTCGCTTTGAGACAGGGAACACTGAAGCTTTCTTT.

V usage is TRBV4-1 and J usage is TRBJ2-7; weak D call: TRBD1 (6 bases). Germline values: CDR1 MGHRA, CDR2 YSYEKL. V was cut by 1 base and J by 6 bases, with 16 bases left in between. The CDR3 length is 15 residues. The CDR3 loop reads CASSQGETGIREQYF. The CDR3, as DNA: TGCGCCAGCAGCCAAGGAGAAACAGGGATTCGCGAGCAGTACTTC.